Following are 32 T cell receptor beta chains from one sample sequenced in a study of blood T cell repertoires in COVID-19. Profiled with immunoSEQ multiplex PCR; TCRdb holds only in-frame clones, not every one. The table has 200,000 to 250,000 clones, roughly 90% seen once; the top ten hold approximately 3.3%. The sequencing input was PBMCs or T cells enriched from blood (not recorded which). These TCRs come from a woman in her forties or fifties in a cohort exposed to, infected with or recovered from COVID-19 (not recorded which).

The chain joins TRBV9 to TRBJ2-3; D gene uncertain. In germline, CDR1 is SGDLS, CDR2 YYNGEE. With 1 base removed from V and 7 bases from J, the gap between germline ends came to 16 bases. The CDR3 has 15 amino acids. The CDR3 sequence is CASSVLDDSSYTQYF. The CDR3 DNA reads TGTGCCAGCAGCGTACTGGATGACTCCTCCTATACGCAGTATTTT.

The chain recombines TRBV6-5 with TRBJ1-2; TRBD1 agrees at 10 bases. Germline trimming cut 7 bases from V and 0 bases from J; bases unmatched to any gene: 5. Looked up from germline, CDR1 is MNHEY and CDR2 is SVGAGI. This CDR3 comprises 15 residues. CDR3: CASTRDRGANYGYTF. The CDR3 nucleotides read TGTGCCAGCACCCGGGACAGGGGAGCTAACTATGGCTACACCTTC.

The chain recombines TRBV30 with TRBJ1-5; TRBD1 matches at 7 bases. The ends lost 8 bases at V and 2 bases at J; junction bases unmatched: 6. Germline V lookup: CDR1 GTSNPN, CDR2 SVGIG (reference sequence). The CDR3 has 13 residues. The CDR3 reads CASGQAGNQPQHF. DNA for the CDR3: TGTGCCAGTGGACAGGCAGGCAATCAGCCCCAGCATTTT.

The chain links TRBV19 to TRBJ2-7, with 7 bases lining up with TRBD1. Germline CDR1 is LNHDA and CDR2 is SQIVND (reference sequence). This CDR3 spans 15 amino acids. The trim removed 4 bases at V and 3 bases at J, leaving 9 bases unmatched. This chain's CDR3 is CASSTVAGTDYEQYF. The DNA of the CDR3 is TGTGCCAGTAGTACAGTCGCCGGGACAGACTACGAGCAGTACTTC.

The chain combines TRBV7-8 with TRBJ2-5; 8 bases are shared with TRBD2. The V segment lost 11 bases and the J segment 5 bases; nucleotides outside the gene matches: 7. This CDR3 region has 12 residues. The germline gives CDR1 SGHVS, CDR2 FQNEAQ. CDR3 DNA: TGTGCCGGCGGGGGGCCCCAGGAGACCCAGTACTTC. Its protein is CAGGGPQETQYF.

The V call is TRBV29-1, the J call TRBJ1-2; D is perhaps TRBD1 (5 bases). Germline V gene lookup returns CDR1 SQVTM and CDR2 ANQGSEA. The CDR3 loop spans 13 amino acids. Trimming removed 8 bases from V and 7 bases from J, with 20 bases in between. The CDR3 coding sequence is TGCAGCACCCTCGCCGACAGAGATGGTGGCTACACCTTC. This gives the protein CSTLADRDGGYTF.

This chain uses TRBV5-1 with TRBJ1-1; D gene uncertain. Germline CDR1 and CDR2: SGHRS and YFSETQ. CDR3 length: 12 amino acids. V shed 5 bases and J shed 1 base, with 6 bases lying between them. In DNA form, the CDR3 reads TGCGCCAGCAGGGGAGGGAACACTGAAGCTTTCTTT. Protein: CASRGGNTEAFF.

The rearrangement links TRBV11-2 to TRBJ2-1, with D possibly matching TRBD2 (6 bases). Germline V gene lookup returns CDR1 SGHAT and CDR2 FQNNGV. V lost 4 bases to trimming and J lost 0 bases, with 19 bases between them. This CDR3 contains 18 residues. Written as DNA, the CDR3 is TGTGCCAGCAGCTCACGGGCTAGGCGGGGAATCTCCTACAATGAGCAGTTCTTC. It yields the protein CASSSRARRGISYNEQFF.

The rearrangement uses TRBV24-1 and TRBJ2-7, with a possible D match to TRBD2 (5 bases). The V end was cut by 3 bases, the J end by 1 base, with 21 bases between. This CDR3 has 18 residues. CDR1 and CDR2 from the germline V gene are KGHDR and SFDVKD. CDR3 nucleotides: TGTGCCACCAGTGATCCCCGGAGGCTAGCCTACAATTCCTACGAGCAGTACTTC. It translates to CATSDPRRLAYNSYEQYF.

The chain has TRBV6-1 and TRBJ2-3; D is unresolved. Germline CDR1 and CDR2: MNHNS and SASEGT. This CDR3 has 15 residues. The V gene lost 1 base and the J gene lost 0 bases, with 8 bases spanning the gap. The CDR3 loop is CASSEDGRSTDTQYF. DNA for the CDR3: TGTGCCAGCAGTGAAGACGGCAGGAGCACAGATACGCAGTATTTT.

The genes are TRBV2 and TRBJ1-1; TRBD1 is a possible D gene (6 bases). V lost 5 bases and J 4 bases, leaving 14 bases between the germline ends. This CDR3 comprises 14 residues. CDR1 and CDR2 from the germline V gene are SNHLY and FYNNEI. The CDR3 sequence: CASSSLTGRTEAFF. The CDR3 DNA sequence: TGTGCCAGCAGTTCCCTGACAGGACGCACTGAAGCTTTCTTT. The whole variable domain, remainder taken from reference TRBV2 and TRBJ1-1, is EPEVTQTPSHQVTQMGQEVILRCVPISNHLYFYWYRQILGQKVEFLVSFYNNEISEKSEIFDDQFSVERPDGSNFTLKIRSTKLEDSAMYFCASSSLTGRTEAFFGQGTRLTVV.

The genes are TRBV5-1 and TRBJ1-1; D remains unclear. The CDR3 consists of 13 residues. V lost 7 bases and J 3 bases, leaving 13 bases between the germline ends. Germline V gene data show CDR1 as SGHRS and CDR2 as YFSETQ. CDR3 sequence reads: CASSRVRDTEAFF. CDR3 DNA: TGCGCCAGCTCGAGGGTACGCGACACTGAAGCTTTCTTT.

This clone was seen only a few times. Here the CDR3 DNA reads TGTGCCAGCAGCTCCAGGGACGAGCAGTACTTC. This sequence encodes CASSSRDEQYF. The V call is TRBV5-4, the J call TRBJ2-7; TRBD1 is a possible D gene (5 bases). Germline V CDR1 and CDR2: SGHNT, YYREEE (reference sequence). The CDR3 loop spans 11 amino acids. Deletions cut 3 bases from V and 5 bases from J, with 6 bases between.

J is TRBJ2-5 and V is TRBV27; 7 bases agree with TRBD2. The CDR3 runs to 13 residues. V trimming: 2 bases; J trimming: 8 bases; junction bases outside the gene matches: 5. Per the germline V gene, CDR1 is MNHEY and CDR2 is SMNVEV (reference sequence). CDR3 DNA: TGTGCCAGCAGTTTAGCGGGGGAGCTCACCCAGTACTTC. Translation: CASSLAGELTQYF.

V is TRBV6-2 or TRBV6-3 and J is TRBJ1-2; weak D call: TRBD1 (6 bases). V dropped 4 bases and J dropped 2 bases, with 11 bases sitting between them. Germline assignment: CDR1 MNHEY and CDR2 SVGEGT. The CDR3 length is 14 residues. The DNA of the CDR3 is TGTGCCAGCAGTTCTCCTGACAGGAACTATGGCTACACCTTC. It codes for CASSSPDRNYGYTF.

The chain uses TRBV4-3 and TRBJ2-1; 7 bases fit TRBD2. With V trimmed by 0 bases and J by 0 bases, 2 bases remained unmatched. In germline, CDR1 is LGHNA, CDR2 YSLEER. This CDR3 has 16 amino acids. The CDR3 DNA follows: TGCGCCAGCAGCCAAGAGAAGCGGGGCTCCTACAATGAGCAGTTCTTC. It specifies CASSQEKRGSYNEQFF.

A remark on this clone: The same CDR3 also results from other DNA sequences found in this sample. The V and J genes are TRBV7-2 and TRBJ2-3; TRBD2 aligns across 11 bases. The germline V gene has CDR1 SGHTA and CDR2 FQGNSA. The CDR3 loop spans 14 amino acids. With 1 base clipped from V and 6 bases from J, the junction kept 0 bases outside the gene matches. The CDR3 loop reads CASSLGLAGDTQYF. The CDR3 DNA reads TGTGCCAGCAGCTTAGGACTAGCGGGGGATACGCAGTATTTT.

In DNA form, the CDR3 reads TGTGCCAGCAGCTTTACGCCCGGGCAGGGTCGCTACGAGCAGTACTTC. This encodes CASSFTPGQGRYEQYF. The chain has TRBV11-2 and TRBJ2-7; TRBD1 is a possible D gene (5 bases). There are 16 residues in the CDR3. CDR1 and CDR2 (germline): SGHAT, FQNNGV. V lost 3 bases and J 3 bases, leaving 18 bases between the germline ends.

The CDR3 DNA follows: TGTGCCAGCAGCTCCCCGGCGAGGCGGGGGCACTACAATGAGCAGTTCTTC. Translated: CASSSPARRGHYNEQFF. J is TRBJ2-1 and V is TRBV7-9, with a weak D call TRBD2 (7 bases). The CDR3 loop spans 17 amino acids. CDR1 is SEHNR and CDR2 is FQNEAQ in the germline V gene (reference sequence). With 4 bases removed from V and 3 bases from J, the gap between germline ends came to 19 bases.

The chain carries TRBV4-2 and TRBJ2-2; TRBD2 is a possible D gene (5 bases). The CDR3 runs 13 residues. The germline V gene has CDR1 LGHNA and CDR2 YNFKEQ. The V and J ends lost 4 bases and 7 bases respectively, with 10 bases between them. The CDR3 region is CASSRQTIGELFF. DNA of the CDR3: TGTGCCAGCAGCCGCCAGACTATCGGGGAGCTGTTTTTT.

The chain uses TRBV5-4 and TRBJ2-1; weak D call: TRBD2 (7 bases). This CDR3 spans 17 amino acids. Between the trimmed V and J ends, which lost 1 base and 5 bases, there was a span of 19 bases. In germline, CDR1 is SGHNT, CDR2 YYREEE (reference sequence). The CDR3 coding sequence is TGTGCCAGCAGCTTGAGTATAAGTAGGGGGACTAACAATGAGCAGTTCTTC. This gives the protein CASSLSISRGTNNEQFF.

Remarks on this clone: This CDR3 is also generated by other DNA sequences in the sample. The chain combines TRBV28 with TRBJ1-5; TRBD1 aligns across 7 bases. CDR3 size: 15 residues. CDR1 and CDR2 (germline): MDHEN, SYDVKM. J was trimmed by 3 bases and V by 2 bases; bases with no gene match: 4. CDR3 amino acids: CASSLLTGANQPQHF. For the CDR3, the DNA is TGTGCCAGCAGTTTACTTACAGGGGCCAATCAGCCCCAGCATTTT. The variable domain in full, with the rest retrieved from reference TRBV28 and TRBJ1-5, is DVKVTQSSRYLVKRTGEKVFLECVQDMDHENMFWYRQDPGLGLRLIYFSYDVKMKEKGDIPEGYSVSREKKERFSLILESASTNQTSMYLCASSLLTGANQPQHFGDGTRLSIL.

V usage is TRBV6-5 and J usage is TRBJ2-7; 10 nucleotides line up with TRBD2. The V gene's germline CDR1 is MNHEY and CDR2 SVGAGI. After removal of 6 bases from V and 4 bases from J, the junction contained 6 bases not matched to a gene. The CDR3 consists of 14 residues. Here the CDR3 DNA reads TGTGCCAGCAGACGAGAACTAGCGGGGTACGAGCAGTACTTC. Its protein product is CASRRELAGYEQYF.

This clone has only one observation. The CDR3 DNA is TGTGCCAGCACCCCTCCGGGACTAGCGGGGGAAGAGACCCAGTACTTC. It encodes CASTPPGLAGEETQYF. The chain combines TRBV2 with TRBJ2-5; the match to TRBD2 covers 14 bases. Germline lookup yields CDR1 SNHLY and CDR2 FYNNEI. The CDR3 length is 16 residues. J was trimmed by 3 bases and V by 7 bases; bases with no gene match: 7.

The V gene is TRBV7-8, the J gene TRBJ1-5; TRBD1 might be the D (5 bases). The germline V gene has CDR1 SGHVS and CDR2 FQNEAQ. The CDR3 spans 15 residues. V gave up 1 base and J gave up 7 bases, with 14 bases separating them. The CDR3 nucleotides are TGTGCCAGCAGCTTAGTTACGGGGAGGGACCAGCCCCAGCATTTT. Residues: CASSLVTGRDQPQHF.

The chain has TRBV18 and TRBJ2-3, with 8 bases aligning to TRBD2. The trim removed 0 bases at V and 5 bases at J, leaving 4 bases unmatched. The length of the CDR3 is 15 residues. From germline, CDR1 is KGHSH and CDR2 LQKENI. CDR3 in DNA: TGTGCCAGCTCACCACCACGGGGGGGCCTAGATACGCAGTATTTT. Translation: CASSPPRGGLDTQYF.

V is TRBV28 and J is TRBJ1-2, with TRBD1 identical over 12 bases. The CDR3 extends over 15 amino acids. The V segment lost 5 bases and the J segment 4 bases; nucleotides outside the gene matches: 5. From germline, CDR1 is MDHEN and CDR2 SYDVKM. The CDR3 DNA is TGTGCCAGCAGTACGGGACAGGGGGCTCTCTATGGCTACACCTTC. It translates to CASSTGQGALYGYTF.

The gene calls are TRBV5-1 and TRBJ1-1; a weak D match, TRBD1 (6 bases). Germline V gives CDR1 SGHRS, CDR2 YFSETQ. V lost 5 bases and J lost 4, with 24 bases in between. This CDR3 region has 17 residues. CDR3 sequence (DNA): TGCGCCAGCAGACTTGGGACAAACGGTGTTTATAGCACTGAAGCTTTCTTT. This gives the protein CASRLGTNGVYSTEAFF.

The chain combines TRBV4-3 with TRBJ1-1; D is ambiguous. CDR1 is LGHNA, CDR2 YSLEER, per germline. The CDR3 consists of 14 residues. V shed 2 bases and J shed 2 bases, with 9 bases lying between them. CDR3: CASSQRLQNTEAFF. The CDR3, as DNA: TGCGCCAGCAGCCAAAGACTACAAAACACTGAAGCTTTCTTT.

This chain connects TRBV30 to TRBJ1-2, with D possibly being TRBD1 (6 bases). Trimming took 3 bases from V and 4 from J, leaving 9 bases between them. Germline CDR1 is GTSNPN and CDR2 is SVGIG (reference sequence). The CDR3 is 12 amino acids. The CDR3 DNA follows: TGTGCCTGGAGGTGGACAGCCTATGGCTACACCTTC. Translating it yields CAWRWTAYGYTF.

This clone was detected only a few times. This chain's CDR3 is CASSLAEANYGYTF. CDR3 DNA: TGCGCCAGCAGCTTGGCAGAAGCTAACTATGGCTACACCTTC. The chain uses TRBV5-1 and TRBJ1-2; the D is unclear. The ends were cut back, 0 bases at V and 0 bases at J, with 6 bases in the middle. From germline, CDR1 is SGHRS and CDR2 YFSETQ. The CDR3 is 14 amino acids.

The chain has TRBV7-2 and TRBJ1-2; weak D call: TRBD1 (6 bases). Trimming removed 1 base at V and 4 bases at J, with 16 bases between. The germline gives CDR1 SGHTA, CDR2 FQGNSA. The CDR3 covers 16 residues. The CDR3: CASSLVGAPPGYGYTF. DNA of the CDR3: TGTGCCAGCAGCTTAGTGGGGGCTCCACCGGGCTATGGCTACACCTTC.